The rows below give T cell receptor beta chains drawn from one sample of a study of CD8 T cells in Susac syndrome. TCRdb passed the immunoSEQ multiplex PCR reads through MiXCR, listing each CDR3 protein once. The top ten clones hold just over 0.13% of a sample with around 150,000 distinct CDR3 sequences, 90% to 95% of them seen once. Material: CD4+ T cells from PBMCs. These receptors came from a human donor in good health. CDR3s leave out the opening cysteine and the closing phenylalanine or tryptophan.

TRBV7-9	ASSFAAGQAYEQY
TRBV29-1	SVAGGTGVSETQY
TRBV19	ASSRDTPGGNEQF
TRBV6-5	ASSYFGQGAGYEQY
TRBV7-7	ASSLSPGQETQY
TRBV5-1	ASSPRGNTIY
TRBV5-1	ASSSLSGASQETQY
TRBV27	ASSLRAGLSNTEAF
TRBV2	ASSPRPGTGVYGYT
TRBV7-3	ASSSGYYNSPLH
TRBV18	ASSPWGPEADTQY
TRBV6-4	ASIQRRGDEQF
TRBV20-1	SADRSSGNTIY